The source of this TCR beta chain is a study of regulatory T cells in long-lasting Graves disease. Looking at the study overall: The definition of persistent Graves' disease was over 5 years of antithyroid drugs with positive TSH receptor antibodies.

This clonotype was detected ten times or more. The antigen remains unidentified. This CDR3 has 13 amino acids. Germline V gene lookup returns CDR1 SQVTM and CDR2 ANQGSEA. The V end was cut by 3 bases, the J end by 5 bases, with 14 bases between. CDR3-region Arm-PCR and iRepertoire HTBI primers produced the TCR beta libraries. TCRdb recomputed calls from the multiplex PCR reads with MiXCR, one row per CDR3 protein. The sample has around 500,000 distinct CDR3 sequences, around 20% seen once. Study-level findings and limits: Only peripheral blood was studied, not thyroid tissue.

The time point: persistent/refractory GD, antithyroid drugs over 5 years with positive TRAb. The TCR library was made from RNA that had been extracted from PBMCs in TRIzol. Patients met American Thyroid Association criteria for Graves' disease. The patients were drawn from one endocrinology department in Xi'an, China. The specimen comprised peripheral blood mononuclear cells (PBMCs), sampled when the disease was refractory, from a patient treated with antithyroid drugs. The chain couples TRBV29-1 to TRBJ2-7, with D possibly matching TRBD1 (6 bases). The TCR originated in a female donor with Graves disease. CDR3 amino acids: CSVDHQGSHEQYF. The CDR3 coding sequence is TGCAGCGTTGACCACCAGGGGAGCCACGAGCAGTACTTC.